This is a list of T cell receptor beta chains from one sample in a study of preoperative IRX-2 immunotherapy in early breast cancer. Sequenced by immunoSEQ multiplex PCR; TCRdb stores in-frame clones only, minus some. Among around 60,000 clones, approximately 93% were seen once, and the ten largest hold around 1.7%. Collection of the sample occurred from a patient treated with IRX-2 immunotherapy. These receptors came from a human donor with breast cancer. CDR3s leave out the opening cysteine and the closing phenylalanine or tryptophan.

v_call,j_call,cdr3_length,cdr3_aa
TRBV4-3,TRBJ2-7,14,ASSQDHVWSQYEQY
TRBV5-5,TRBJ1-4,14,ASSREPDSRNEKLF
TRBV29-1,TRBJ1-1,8,SVVTGEVF
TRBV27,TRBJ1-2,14,ASRTRGHGANYGYT
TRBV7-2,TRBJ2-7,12,ASSPSGASGEQY
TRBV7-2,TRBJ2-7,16,ASSLYSPDLLVSYEQY
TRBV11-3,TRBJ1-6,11,APAGIGSSPLH
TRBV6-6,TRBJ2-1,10,ASTRGPNEQF
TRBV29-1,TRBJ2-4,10,SVWGDGNIQY
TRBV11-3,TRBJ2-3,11,ASSPFFSDTQY
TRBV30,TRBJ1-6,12,ARDEGTPTSPLH
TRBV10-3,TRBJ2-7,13,AIRKTGPFPYEQY
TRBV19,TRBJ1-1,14,ASTPAAGYPYTEAF